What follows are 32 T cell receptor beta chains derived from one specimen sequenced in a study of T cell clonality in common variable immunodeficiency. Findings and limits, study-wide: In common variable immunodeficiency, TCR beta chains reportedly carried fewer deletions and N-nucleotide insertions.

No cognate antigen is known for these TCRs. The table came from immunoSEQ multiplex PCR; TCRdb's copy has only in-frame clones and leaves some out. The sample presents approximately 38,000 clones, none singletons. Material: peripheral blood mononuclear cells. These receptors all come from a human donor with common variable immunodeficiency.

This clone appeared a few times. CDR3 DNA, as far as it was read: TGTGCCAGCAGTAGGGGACAGGCCTCCTACGAG. Encoded protein: CASSRGQASYE. The entire CDR3 sequence reads CASSRGQASYEQYF. The rearrangement joins TRBV2 to TRBJ2-7, with 8 nucleotides matching TRBD1. The read ends 3 residues shy of where the CDR3 ends; the end is completed using the germline J gene. J was trimmed by 0 bases and V by 5 bases; bases with no gene match: 3. Germline V gene lookup returns CDR1 SNHLY and CDR2 FYNNEI. The CDR3 consists of 14 residues. The complete variable domain, with remaining parts taken from reference TRBV2 and TRBJ2-7, reads EPEVTQTPSHQVTQMGQEVILRCVPISNHLYFYWYRQILGQKVEFLVSFYNNEISEKSEIFDDQFSVERPDGSNFTLKIRSTKLEDSAMYFCASSRGQASYEQYFGPGTRLTVT.

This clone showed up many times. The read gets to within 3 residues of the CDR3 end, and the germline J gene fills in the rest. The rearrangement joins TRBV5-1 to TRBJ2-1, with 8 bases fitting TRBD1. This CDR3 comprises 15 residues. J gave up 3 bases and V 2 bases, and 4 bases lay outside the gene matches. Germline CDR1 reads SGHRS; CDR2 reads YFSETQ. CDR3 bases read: TGCGCCAGCAGCTTAACAGGGGGGCTCTACAATGAG. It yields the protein CASSLTGGLYNE. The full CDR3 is CASSLTGGLYNEQFF.

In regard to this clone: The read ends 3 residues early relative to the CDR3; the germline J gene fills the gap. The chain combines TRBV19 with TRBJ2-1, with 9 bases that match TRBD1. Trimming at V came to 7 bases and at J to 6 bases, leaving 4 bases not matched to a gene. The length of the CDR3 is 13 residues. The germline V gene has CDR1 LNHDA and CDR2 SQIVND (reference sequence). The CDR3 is CASTVTGGNEQFF. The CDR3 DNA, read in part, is TGTGCCAGTACCGTGACAGGGGGCAATGAG.

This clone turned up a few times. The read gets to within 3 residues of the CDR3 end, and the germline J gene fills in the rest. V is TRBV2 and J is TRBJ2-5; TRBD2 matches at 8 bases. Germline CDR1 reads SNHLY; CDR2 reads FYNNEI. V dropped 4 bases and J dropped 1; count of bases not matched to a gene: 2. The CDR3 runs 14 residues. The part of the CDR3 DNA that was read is TGTGCCAGCAGTGGGAGCGGGGGCCAAGAGACC. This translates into CASSGSGGQET. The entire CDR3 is CASSGSGGQETQYF.

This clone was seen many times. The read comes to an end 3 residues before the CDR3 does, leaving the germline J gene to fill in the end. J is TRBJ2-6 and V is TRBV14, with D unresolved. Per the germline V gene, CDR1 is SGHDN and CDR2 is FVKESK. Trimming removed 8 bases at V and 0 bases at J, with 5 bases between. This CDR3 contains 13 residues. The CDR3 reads CASLYSGANVLTF. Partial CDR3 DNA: TGTGCCAGCCTATACTCTGGGGCCAACGTC.

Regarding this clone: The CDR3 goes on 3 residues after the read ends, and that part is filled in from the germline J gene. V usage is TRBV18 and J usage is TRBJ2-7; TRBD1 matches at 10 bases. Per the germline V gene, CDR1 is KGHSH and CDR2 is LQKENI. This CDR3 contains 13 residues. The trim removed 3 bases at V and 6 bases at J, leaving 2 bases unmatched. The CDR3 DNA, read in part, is TGTGCCAGCTCACCGCGGGACAGGGGCGAG. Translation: CASSPRDRGE. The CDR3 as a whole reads CASSPRDRGEQYF.

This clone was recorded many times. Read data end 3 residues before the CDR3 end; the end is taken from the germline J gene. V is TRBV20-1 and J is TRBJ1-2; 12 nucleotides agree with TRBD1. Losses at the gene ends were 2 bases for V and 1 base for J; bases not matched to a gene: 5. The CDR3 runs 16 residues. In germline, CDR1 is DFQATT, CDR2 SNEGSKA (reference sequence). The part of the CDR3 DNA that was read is TGCAGTGCTAGACCGGGACAGGGGGCGCTTAACTATGGC. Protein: CSARPGQGALNYG. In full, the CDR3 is CSARPGQGALNYGYTF.

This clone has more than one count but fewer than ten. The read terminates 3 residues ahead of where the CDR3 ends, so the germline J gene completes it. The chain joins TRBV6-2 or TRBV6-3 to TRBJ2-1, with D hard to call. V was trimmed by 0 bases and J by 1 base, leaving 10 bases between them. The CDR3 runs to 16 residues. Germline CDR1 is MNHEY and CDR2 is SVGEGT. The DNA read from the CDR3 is TGTGCCAGCAGTTACTCGGCGACTGCGTCCTACAATGAG. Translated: CASSYSATASYNE. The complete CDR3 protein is CASSYSATASYNEQFF.

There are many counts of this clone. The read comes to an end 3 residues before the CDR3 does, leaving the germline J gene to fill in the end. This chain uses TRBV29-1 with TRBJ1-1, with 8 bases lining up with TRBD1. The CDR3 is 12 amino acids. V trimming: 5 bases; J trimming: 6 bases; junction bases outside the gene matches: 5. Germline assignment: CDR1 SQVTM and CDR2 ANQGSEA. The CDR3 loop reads CSVRQGMAEAFF. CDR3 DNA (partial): TGCAGCGTTCGACAGGGGATGGCTGAA.

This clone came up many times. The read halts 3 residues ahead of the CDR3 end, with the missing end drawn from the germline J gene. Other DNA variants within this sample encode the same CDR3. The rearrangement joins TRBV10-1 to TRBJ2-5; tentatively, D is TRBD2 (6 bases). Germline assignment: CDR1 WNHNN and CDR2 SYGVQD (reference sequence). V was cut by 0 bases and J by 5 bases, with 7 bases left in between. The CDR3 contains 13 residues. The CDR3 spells CASSESGGETQYF. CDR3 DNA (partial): TGCGCCAGCAGTGAGTCGGGGGGTGAGACC.

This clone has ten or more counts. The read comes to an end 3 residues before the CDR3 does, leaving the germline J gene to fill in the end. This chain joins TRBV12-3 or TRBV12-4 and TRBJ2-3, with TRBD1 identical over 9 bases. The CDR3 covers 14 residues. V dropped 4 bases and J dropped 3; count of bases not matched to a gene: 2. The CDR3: CASSSGTGTDTQYF. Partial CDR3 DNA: TGTGCCAGCAGTTCCGGGACAGGGACAGATACG.

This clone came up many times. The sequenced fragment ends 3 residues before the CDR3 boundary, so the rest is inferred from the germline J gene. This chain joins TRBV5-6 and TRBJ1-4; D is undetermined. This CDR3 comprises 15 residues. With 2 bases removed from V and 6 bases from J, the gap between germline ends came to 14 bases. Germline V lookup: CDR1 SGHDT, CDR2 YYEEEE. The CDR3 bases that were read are TGTGCCAGCAGCTTACTTAAAAACGGGGATGAAAAA. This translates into CASSLLKNGDEK. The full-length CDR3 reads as CASSLLKNGDEKLFF.

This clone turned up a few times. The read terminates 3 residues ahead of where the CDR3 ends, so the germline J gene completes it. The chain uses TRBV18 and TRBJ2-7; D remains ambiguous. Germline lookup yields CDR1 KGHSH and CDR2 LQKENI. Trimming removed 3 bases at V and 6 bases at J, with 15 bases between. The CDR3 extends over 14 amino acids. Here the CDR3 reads CASSPPTNRVEQYF. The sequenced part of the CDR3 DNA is TGTGCCAGCTCACCCCCAACCAATCGGGTCGAG.

CDR3 sequence: CASSEGDTQYF. CDR3 DNA (partial): TGTGCCAGCTCAGAGGGCGATACG. The rearrangement uses TRBV18 and TRBJ2-3; TRBD2 is a possible D gene (5 bases). The read ends 3 residues before the CDR3 terminus; that terminus is restored from the germline J gene. V was pared by 5 bases and J by 6 bases, with 6 bases between. This CDR3 has 11 residues. From germline, CDR1 is KGHSH and CDR2 LQKENI.

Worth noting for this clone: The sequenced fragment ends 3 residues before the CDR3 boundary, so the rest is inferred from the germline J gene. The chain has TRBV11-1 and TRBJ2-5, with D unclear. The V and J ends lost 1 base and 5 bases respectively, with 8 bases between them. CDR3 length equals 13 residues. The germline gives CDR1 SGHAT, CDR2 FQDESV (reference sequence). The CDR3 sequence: CASSLGLGETQYF. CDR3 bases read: TGTGCCAGCAGCTTAGGTCTCGGGGAGACC.

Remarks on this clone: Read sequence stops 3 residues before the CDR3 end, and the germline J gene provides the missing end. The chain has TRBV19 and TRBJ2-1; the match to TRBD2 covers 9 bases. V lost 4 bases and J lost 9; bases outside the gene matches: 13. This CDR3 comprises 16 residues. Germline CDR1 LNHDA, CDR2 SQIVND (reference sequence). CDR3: CASSTPRGSGSGEQFF. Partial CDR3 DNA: TGTGCCAGTAGTACTCCCCGGGGTAGCGGGAGCGGTGAG.

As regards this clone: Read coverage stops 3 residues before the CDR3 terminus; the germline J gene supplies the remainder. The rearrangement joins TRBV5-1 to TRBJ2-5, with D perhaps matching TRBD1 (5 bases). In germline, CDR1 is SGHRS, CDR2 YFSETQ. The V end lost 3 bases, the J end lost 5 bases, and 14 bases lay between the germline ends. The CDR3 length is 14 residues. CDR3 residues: CASSSRQPGETQYF. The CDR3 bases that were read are TGCGCCAGCAGCTCGCGACAGCCCGGGGAGACC.

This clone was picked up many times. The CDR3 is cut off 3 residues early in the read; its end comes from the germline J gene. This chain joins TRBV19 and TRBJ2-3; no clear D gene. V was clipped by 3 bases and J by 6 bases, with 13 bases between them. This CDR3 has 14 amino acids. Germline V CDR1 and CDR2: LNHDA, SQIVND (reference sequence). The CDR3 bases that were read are TGTGCCAGTAGTATTTCTACGTCCCGGGATACG. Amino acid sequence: CASSISTSRDT. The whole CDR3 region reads CASSISTSRDTQYF.

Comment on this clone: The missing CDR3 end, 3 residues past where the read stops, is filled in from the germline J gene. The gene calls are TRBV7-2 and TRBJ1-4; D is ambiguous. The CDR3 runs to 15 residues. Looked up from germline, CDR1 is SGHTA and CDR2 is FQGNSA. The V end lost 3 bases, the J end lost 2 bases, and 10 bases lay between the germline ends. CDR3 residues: CASSLFGYTNEKLFF. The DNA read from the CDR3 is TGTGCCAGCAGCTTGTTCGGGTATACTAATGAAAAA.

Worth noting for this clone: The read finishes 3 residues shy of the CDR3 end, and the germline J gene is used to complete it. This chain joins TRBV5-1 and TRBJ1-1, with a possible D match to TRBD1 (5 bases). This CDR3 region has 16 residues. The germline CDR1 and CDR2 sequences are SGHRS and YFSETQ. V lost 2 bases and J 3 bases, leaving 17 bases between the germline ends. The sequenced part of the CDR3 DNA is TGCGCCAGCAGCTTCTCCCCGAGCGGGGACGACACTGAA. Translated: CASSFSPSGDDTE. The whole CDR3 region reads CASSFSPSGDDTEAFF.

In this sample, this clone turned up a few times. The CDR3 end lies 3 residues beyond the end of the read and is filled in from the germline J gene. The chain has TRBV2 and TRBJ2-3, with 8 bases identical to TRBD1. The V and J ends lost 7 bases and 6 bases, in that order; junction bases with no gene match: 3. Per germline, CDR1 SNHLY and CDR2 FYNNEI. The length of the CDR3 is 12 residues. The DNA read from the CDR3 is TGTGCCAGCACCAGGGGGCAGGATACG. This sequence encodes CASTRGQDT. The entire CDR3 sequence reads CASTRGQDTQYF.

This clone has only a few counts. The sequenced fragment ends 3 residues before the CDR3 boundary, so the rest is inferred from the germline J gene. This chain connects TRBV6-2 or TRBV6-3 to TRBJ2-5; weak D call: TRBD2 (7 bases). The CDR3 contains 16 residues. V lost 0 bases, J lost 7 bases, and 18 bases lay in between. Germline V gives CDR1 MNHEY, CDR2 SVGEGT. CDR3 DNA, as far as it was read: TGTGCCAGCAGTTACTCGGGGGGGCCCCTTGATAGGACC. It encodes CASSYSGGPLDRT. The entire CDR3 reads CASSYSGGPLDRTQYF.

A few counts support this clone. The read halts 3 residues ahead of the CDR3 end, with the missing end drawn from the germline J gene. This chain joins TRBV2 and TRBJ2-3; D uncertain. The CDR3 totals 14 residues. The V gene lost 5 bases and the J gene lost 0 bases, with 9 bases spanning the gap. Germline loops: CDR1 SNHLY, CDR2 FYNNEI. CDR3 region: CASSTRVSTDTQYF. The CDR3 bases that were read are TGTGCCAGCAGTACCCGGGTGAGCACAGATACG.

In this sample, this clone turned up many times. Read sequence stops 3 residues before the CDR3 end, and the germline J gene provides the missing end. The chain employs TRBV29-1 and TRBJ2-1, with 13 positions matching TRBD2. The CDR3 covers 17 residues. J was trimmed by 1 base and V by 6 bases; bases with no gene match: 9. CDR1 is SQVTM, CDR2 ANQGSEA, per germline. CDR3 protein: CSVPRTSGRASYNEQFF. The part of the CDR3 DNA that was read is TGCAGCGTCCCCCGCACTAGCGGGAGGGCTTCCTACAATGAG.

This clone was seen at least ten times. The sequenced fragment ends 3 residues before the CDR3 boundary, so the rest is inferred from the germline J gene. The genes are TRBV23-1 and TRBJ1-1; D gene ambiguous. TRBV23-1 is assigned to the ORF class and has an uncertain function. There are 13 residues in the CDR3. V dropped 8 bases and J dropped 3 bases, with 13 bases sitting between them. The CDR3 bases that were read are TGCGCCAGCTTCCAAAGCCAGGACACTGAA. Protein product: CASFQSQDTE. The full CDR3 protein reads CASFQSQDTEAFF.

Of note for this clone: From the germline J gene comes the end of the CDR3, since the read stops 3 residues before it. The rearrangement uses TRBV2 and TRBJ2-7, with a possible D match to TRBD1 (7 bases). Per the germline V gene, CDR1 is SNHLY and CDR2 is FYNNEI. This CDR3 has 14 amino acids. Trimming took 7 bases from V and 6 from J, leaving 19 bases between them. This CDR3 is CASKEEQGGREQYF. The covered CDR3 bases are TGTGCCAGCAAGGAGGAGCAGGGGGGCCGCGAG.

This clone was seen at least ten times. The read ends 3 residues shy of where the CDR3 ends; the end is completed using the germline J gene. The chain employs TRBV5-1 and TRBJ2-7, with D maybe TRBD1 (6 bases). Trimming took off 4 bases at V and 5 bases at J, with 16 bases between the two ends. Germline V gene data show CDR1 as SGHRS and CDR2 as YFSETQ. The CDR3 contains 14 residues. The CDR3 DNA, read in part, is TGCGCCAGCAGCGTCCGGGACACGGCCCACGAG. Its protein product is CASSVRDTAHE. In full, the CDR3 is CASSVRDTAHEQYF.

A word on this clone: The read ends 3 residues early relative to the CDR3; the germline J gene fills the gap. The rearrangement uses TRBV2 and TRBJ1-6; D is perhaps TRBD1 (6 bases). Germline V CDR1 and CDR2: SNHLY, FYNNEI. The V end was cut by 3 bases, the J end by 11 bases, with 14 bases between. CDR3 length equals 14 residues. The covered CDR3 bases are TGTGCCAGCAGTGAGTCCGGGACAACGACACCC. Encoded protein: CASSESGTTTP. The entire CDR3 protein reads CASSESGTTTPLHF.

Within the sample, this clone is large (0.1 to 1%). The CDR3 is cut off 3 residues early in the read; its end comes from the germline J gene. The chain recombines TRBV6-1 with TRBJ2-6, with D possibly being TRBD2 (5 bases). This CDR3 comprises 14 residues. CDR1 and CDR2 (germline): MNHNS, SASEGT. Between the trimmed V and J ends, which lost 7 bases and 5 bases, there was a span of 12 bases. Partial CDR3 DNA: TGTGCCAGCACTGACGGGGTTTGGGCCAACGTC. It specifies CASTDGVWANV. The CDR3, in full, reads CASTDGVWANVLTF.

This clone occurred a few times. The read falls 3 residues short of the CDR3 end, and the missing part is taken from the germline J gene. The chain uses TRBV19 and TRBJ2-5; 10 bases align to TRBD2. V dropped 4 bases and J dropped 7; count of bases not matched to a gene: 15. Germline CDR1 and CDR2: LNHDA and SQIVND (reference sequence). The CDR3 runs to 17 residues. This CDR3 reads CASSKTSGANAEGTQYF. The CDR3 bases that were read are TGTGCCAGTAGTAAAACTAGCGGGGCCAACGCCGAAGGGACC.

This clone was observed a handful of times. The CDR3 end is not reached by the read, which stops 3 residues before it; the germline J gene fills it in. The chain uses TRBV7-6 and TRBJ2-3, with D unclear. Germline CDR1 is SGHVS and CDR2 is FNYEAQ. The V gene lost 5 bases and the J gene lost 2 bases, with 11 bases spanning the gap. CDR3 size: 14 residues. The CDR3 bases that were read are TGTGCCAGCAGCCAGACTGGGTTCACAGATACG. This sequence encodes CASSQTGFTDT. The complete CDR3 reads CASSQTGFTDTQYF.

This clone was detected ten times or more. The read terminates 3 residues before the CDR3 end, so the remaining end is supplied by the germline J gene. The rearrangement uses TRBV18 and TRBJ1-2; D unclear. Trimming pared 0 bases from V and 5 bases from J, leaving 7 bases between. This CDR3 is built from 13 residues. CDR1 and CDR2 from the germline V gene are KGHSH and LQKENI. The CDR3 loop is CASSPPAGYGYTF. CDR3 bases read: TGTGCCAGCTCACCACCAGCCGGTTATGGC.